This T cell receptor (beta chain) was retrieved from a study of T cells after yellow fever vaccination. Study results and limitations: Across the CD4 and CD8 compartments, a small share of clonotypes was present in both. Post-booster samples contained most primary-vaccination clones (approximately 96% CD4, approximately 88% CD8).

TCRdb processed the 5' RACE reads anew with MiXCR; each CDR3 protein has one entry. The sample has fewer than 650,000 distinct CDR3 sequences, about a fifth seen once. CDR3 length: 15 amino acids. With 1 base removed from V and 3 bases from J, the gap between germline ends came to 12 bases. Germline V gene lookup returns CDR1 MGHRA and CDR2 YSYEKL. A word on this clonotype: Its cognate antigen is unknown.

This sample comprised PBMCs, obtained approximately 20 days after the first yellow fever vaccination. The source of this sequence is a man aged 18 to 35 who received the YFV17D yellow fever vaccine. The chain carries TRBV4-1 and TRBJ1-2, with D perhaps matching TRBD1 (6 bases). For the CDR3, the DNA is TGCGCCAGCAGCCAAGTATTAGGGGGAGACTATGGCTACACCTTC. It specifies CASSQVLGGDYGYTF.